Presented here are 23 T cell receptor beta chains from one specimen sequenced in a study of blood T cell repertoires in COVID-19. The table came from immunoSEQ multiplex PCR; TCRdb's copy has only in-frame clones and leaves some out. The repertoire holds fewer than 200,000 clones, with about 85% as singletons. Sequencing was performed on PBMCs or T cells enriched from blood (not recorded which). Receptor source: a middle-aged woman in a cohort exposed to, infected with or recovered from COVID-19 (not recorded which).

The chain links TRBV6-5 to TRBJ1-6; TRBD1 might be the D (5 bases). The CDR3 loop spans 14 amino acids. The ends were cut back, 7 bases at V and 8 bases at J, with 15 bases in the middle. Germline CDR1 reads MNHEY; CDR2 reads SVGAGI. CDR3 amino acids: CASTFAGIDSPLHF. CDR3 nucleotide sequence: TGTGCCAGCACCTTTGCAGGGATTGATTCACCCCTCCACTTT.

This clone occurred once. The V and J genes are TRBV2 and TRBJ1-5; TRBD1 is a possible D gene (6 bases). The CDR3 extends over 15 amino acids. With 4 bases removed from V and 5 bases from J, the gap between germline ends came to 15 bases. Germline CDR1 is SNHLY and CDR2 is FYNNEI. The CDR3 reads CASSVDQGRDQPQHF. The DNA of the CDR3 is TGTGCCAGCAGTGTTGATCAGGGGCGGGATCAGCCCCAGCATTTT.

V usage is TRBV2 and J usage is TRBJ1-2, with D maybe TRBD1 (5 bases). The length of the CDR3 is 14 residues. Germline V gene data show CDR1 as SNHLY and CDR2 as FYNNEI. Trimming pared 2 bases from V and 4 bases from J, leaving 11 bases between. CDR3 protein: CASSERGFSYGYTF. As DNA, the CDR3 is TGTGCCAGCAGTGAACGGGGGTTTTCCTATGGCTACACCTTC.

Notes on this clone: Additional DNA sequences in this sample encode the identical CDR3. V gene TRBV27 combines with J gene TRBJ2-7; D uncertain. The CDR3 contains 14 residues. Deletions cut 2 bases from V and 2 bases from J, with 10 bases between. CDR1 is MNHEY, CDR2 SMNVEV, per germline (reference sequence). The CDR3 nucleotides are TGTGCCAGCAGTTTACGACAAGGCGCCTACGAGCAGTACTTC. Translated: CASSLRQGAYEQYF.

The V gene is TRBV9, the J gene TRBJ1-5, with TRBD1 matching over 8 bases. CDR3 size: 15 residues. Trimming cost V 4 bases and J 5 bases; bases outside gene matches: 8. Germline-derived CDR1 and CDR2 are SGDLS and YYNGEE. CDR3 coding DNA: TGTGCCAGCAGCCCCTACCCGGGACAGGATCAGCCCCAGCATTTT. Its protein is CASSPYPGQDQPQHF.

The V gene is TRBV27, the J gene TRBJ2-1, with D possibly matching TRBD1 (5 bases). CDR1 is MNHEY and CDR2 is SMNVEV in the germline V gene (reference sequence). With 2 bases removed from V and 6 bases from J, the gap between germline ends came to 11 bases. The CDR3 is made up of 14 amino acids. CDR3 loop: CASSLRPRVNEQFF. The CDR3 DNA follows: TGTGCCAGCAGTTTACGCCCCAGGGTCAATGAGCAGTTCTTC.

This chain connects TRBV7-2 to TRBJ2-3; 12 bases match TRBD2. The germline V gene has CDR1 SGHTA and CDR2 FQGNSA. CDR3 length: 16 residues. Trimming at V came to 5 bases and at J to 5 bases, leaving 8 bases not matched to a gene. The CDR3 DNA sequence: TGTGCCAGCAGCCCCCGGACTAGCGGGAAGGGAGATACGCAGTATTTT. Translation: CASSPRTSGKGDTQYF.

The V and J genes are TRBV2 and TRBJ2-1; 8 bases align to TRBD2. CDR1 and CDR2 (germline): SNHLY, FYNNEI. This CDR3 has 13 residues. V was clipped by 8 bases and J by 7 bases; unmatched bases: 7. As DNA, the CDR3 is TGTGCCAGCCGGCGGGGGGCGGGAAATGAGCAGTTCTTC. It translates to CASRRGAGNEQFF.

CDR3 region: CASSFVYGVDTGELFF. The CDR3 DNA reads TGTGCCAGCAGCTTTGTTTACGGGGTTGACACCGGGGAGCTGTTTTTT. The J gene is TRBJ2-2, the V gene TRBV11-1, with D possibly being TRBD2 (5 bases). The CDR3 is 16 amino acids. Germline V CDR1 and CDR2: SGHAT, FQDESV (reference sequence). Trimming removed 3 bases from V and 3 bases from J, with 14 bases in between.

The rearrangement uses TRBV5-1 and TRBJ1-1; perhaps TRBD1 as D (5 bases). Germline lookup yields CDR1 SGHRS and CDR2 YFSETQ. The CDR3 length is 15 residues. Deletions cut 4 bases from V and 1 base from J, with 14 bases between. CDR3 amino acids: CASSIPGGRNTEAFF. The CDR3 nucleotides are TGCGCCAGCAGCATTCCCGGGGGGAGGAACACTGAAGCTTTCTTT.

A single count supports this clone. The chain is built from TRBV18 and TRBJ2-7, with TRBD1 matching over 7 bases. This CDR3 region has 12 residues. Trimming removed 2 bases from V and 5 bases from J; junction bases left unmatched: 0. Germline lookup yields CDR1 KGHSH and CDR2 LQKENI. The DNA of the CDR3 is TGTGCCAGCTCACCAGACAGGGACGAGCAGTACTTC. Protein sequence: CASSPDRDEQYF.

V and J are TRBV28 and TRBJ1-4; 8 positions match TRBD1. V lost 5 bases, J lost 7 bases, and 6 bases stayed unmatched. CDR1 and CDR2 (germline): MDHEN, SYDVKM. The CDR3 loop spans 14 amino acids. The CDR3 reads CASSPDDRGEKLFF. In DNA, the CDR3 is TGTGCCAGCAGTCCTGATGACAGGGGTGAAAAACTGTTTTTT. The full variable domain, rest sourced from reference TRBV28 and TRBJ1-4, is DVKVTQSSRYLVKRTGEKVFLECVQDMDHENMFWYRQDPGLGLRLIYFSYDVKMKEKGDIPEGYSVSREKKERFSLILESASTNQTSMYLCASSPDDRGEKLFFGSGTQLSVL.

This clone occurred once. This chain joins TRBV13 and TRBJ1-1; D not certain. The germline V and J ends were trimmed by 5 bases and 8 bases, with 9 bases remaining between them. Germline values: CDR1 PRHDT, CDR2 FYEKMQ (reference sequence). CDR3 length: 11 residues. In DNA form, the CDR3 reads TGTGCCAGCAGCCAACCGAGGGAAGCTTTCTTT. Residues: CASSQPREAFF.

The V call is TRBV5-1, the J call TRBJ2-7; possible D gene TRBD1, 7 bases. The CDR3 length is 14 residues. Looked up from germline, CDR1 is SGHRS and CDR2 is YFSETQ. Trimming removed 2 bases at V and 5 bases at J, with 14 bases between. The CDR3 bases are TGCGCCAGCAGCTTACGGACAGGAGGGGACGAGCAGTACTTC. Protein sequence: CASSLRTGGDEQYF.

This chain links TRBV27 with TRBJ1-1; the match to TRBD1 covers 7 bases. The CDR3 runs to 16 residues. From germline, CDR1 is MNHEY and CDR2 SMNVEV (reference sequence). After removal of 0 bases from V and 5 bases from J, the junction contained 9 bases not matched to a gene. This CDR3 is CASSLSLSGGGTEAFF. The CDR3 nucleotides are TGTGCCAGCAGTTTATCGTTGTCAGGGGGAGGTACTGAAGCTTTCTTT.

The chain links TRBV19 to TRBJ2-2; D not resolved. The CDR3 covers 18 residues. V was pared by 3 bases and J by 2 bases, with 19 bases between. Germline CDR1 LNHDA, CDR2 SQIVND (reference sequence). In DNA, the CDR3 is TGTGCCAGTAGTATTATAACAGCCCCGTTTCGAAACACCGGGGAGCTGTTTTTT. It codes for CASSIITAPFRNTGELFF.

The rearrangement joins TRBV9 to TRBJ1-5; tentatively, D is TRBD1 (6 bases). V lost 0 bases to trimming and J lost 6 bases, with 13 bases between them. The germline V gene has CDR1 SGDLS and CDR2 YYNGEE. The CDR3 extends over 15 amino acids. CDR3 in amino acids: CASSVGGGRGQPQHF. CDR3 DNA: TGTGCCAGCAGCGTAGGGGGGGGGCGCGGTCAGCCCCAGCATTTT.

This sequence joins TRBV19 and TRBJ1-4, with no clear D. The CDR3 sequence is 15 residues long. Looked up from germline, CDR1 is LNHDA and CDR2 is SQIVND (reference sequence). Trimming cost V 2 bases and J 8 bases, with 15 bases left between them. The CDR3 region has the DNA TGTGCCAGTAGTATATCCTCGGGGTTGGGGGAAAAACTGTTTTTT. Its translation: CASSISSGLGEKLFF.

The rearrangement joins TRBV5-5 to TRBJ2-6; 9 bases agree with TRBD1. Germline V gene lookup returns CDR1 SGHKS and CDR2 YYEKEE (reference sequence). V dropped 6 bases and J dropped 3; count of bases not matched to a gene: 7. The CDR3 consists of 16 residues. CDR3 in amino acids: CASTRDRAFGANVLTF. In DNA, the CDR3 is TGTGCCAGCACCCGGGACAGGGCTTTTGGGGCCAACGTCCTGACTTTC.

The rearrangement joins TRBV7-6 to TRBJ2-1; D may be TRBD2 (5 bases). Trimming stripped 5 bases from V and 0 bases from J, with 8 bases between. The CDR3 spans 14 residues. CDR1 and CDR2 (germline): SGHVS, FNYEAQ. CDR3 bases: TGTGCCAGCAGCCCGGGAAACTCCTACAATGAGCAGTTCTTC. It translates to CASSPGNSYNEQFF.

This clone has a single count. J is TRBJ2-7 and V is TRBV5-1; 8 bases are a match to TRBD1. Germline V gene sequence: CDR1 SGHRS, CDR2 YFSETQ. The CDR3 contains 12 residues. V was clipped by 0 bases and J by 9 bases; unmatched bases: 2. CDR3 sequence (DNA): TGCGCCAGCAGCTTGGACCAGGGGGCGCAGTACTTC. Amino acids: CASSLDQGAQYF.

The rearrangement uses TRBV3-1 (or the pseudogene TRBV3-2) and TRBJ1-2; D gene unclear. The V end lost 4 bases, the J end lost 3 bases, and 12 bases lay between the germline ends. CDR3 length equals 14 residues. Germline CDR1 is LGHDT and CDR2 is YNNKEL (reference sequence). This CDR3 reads CASSRTAGDYGYTF. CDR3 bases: TGTGCCAGCAGCCGGACTGCAGGAGACTATGGCTACACCTTC.

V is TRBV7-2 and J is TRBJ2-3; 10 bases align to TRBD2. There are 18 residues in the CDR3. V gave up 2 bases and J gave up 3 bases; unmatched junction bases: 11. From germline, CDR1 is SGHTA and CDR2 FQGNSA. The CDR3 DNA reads TGTGCCAGCAGCTTAAGGGCTAGCGGGAGTGGGAGGACAGATACGCAGTATTTT. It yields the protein CASSLRASGSGRTDTQYF.